Shown below are 17 T cell receptor beta chains from a single sample sequenced in a study of cytomegalovirus exposure and HLA in healthy donors. Clones were read by immunoSEQ multiplex PCR, and TCRdb kept only the in-frame ones, dropping some. The sample shows approximately 64,000 clones, around 89% of them seen only once. The sample was PBMCs. Receptors were obtained from a young woman in good health and CMV-seronegative.

The chain employs TRBV5-6 and TRBJ2-5; 11 nucleotides match TRBD2. J gave up 4 bases and V 4 bases, and 18 bases lay outside the gene matches. The germline V gene has CDR1 SGHDT and CDR2 YYEEEE. The CDR3 totals 19 residues. The CDR3 spells CASSPGTSGPEGLRETQYF. The CDR3, as DNA: TGTGCCAGCAGCCCCGGGACTAGCGGTCCAGAGGGTTTGAGAGAGACCCAGTACTTC.

This clone turned up a few times. CDR3 protein: CASSYDRDPEQFF. CDR3 bases: TGCGCCAGCAGCTACGACAGGGACCCTGAGCAGTTCTTC. The chain links TRBV5-1 to TRBJ2-1; 7 positions agree with TRBD1. The ends lost 3 bases at V and 9 bases at J; junction bases unmatched: 6. The germline gives CDR1 SGHRS, CDR2 YFSETQ. The length of the CDR3 is 13 residues. The full variable domain, in which reference TRBV5-1 and TRBJ2-1 provide the parts outside the CDR3, is KAGVTQTPRYLIKTRGQQVTLSCSPISGHRSVSWYQQTPGQGLQFLFEYFSETQRNKGNFPGRFSGRQFSNSRSEMNVSTLELGDSALYLCASSYDRDPEQFFGPGTRLTVL.

The genes are TRBV20-1 and TRBJ1-1; D is uncertain. The V and J ends lost 5 bases and 1 base respectively, with 5 bases between them. This CDR3 contains 11 residues. The V gene's germline CDR1 is DFQATT and CDR2 SNEGSKA (reference sequence). CDR3 protein: CSACENTEAFF. DNA for the CDR3: TGCAGTGCTTGCGAGAACACTGAAGCTTTCTTT.

V is TRBV10-3 and J is TRBJ1-1, with unresolved D. Deletions cut 6 bases from V and 4 bases from J, with 15 bases between. Looked up from germline, CDR1 is ENHRY and CDR2 is SYGVKD. The CDR3 is 14 amino acids. The CDR3 bases are TGTGCCATCAGCCTAGACGCTATGGGCACTGAAGCTTTCTTT. Its translation is CAISLDAMGTEAFF.

The chain combines TRBV7-3 with TRBJ2-3; 8 positions agree with TRBD2. Trimming at V came to 5 bases and at J to 5 bases, leaving 6 bases not matched to a gene. The CDR3 is 14 residues long. Germline V CDR1 and CDR2: SGHTA, FQGTGA. CDR3 residues: CASSGTSSGDTQYF. The CDR3 coding sequence is TGTGCCAGCAGCGGGACTAGTTCTGGAGATACGCAGTATTTT.

This chain uses TRBV28 with TRBJ1-1; no reliable D call. Germline CDR1 and CDR2: MDHEN and SYDVKM. The CDR3 runs to 13 residues. V shed 2 bases and J shed 6 bases, with 10 bases lying between them. CDR3 loop: CASSLEVGAEAFF. Here the CDR3 DNA reads TGTGCCAGCAGTTTAGAGGTTGGCGCTGAAGCTTTCTTT.

The CDR3 sequence: CASSLGTGGYEQYF. The CDR3 nucleotides read TGTGCCAGCAGTTTGGGGACAGGGGGCTACGAGCAGTACTTC. The V gene is TRBV28, the J gene TRBJ2-7, with 11 bases aligning to TRBD1. The germline gives CDR1 MDHEN, CDR2 SYDVKM. The V and J ends lost 3 bases and 3 bases, in that order; junction bases with no gene match: 1. CDR3 length: 14 amino acids.

Written as DNA, the CDR3 is TGTGCCAGCAGCCCGTCTCCCGAGGGTATTGATTCACCCCTCCACTTT. Its translation: CASSPSPEGIDSPLHF. The chain recombines TRBV7-6 with TRBJ1-6; unclear D gene. The CDR3 loop spans 16 amino acids. Germline-derived CDR1 and CDR2 are SGHVS and FNYEAQ. The V end was cut by 5 bases, the J end by 8 bases, with 19 bases between.

The chain links TRBV11-2 to TRBJ2-7, with 7 bases that match TRBD2. The CDR3 totals 13 residues. The J segment lost 7 bases and the V segment lost 7 bases, leaving 10 bases of the junction unmatched. Germline V gene sequence: CDR1 SGHAT, CDR2 FQNNGV. CDR3 sequence: CASTRGDVMEQYF. The CDR3 nucleotides are TGTGCCAGCACCCGGGGGGACGTGATGGAGCAGTACTTC.

J is TRBJ2-1 and V is TRBV5-1; TRBD1 might be the D (6 bases). V was cut by 2 bases and J by 0 bases, with 12 bases left in between. Per the germline V gene, CDR1 is SGHRS and CDR2 is YFSETQ. The CDR3 covers 16 residues. CDR3 protein: CASSLRQVSSYNEQFF. The CDR3 DNA reads as TGCGCCAGCAGCTTACGACAGGTAAGCTCCTACAATGAGCAGTTCTTC.

V gene TRBV9 combines with J gene TRBJ2-5; 8 bases fit TRBD1. V gave up 3 bases and J gave up 4 bases; unmatched junction bases: 5. Per the germline V gene, CDR1 is SGDLS and CDR2 is YYNGEE. The CDR3 covers 14 residues. In DNA, the CDR3 is TGTGCCAGCAGCGCAAGGACAGGGTTAGAGACCCAGTACTTC. Translation: CASSARTGLETQYF.

This rearrangement joins TRBV5-4 to TRBJ2-1, with 8 bases aligning to TRBD1. V lost 2 bases, J lost 11 bases, and 9 bases stayed unmatched. The CDR3 consists of 14 residues. From germline, CDR1 is SGHNT and CDR2 YYREEE (reference sequence). In DNA, the CDR3 is TGTGCCAGCAGCTTCGGACAGGGCAATTACAAGCAGTTCTTC. As protein: CASSFGQGNYKQFF.

The rearrangement joins TRBV5-4 to TRBJ2-1; D ambiguous. The V gene's germline CDR1 is SGHNT and CDR2 YYREEE (reference sequence). Trimming took 3 bases from V and 9 from J, leaving 16 bases between them. The CDR3 has 14 residues. As DNA, the CDR3 is TGTGCCAGCAGCTCACCCTTACTCGAGCGTGAGCAGTTCTTC. This translates into CASSSPLLEREQFF.

The chain couples TRBV6-6 to TRBJ1-2; D is undetermined. Per the germline V gene, CDR1 is MNHNY and CDR2 is SVGAGI (reference sequence). The V gene lost 0 bases and the J gene lost 7 bases, with 12 bases spanning the gap. The length of the CDR3 is 14 residues. Here the CDR3 DNA reads TGTGCCAGCAGTTACTCGACTGGGGAGGGTGGCTACACCTTC. As protein: CASSYSTGEGGYTF.

The chain employs TRBV7-2 and TRBJ2-2, with 9 bases aligning to TRBD2. CDR3 length: 15 residues. Trimming took 3 bases from V and 4 from J; bases not matched to a gene: 3. Germline V gives CDR1 SGHTA, CDR2 FQGNSA. The CDR3 loop is CASSLRGGSTGELFF. CDR3 nucleotide sequence: TGTGCCAGCAGCTTGCGGGGGGGCAGCACCGGGGAGCTGTTTTTT.

The J gene is TRBJ2-3, the V gene TRBV6-4; 8 positions agree with TRBD1. The CDR3 runs 16 residues. From germline, CDR1 is MRHNA and CDR2 SNTAGT. V dropped 5 bases and J dropped 2; count of bases not matched to a gene: 9. The CDR3: CASSPNGQGPTDTQYF. CDR3 in DNA: TGTGCCAGCAGTCCCAACGGACAGGGACCCACAGATACGCAGTATTTT.

This chain connects TRBV6-5 to TRBJ1-6; 7 bases are a match to TRBD1. Germline V lookup: CDR1 MNHEY, CDR2 SVGAGI. Germline trimming cut 6 bases from V and 6 bases from J; bases unmatched to any gene: 8. The CDR3 sequence is 15 residues long. The CDR3 coding sequence is TGTGCCAGCAGCTCCAGGGGGTTAGGTAATTCACCCCTCCACTTT. It yields the protein CASSSRGLGNSPLHF.